The following is a T cell receptor (beta chain) sequence with its context. A read error is possible here, since a much larger clone lies one base away. The sample originates from a study of kidney transplant recipient with SARS-CoV-2 infection. The germline V gene encodes CDR1 SEHNR and CDR2 FQNEAQ (reference sequence). CDR3 size: 15 residues. TCRdb ran MiXCR on the reads and lists one entry per CDR3 protein. The table records about 240,000 distinct CDR3 sequences, under 35% of them present only once. The receptor was isolated from a young adult male patient who had COVID-19 and was a kidney transplant recipient. Some T cells may arise from the graft donor. This chain joins TRBV7-9 and TRBJ1-2; 10 bases agree with TRBD1. The sample here was a blood sample, taken at baseline and on day 111 from a kidney transplant recipient. The DNA of the CDR3 is TGTGCCAGCAGCCCGGGACAGGGGAGGATCTATGGCTGCACCTTC. Protein: CASSPGQGRIYGCTF.